Shown below are 26 T cell receptor beta chains from a single sample sequenced in a study of CD8+CD57+ T cells in acquired aplastic anemia. Patients sequenced had flow cytometry evidence of CD8+CD57+ cell expansion. TCR beta VDJ and CDR3 profiles were obtained from a genomic DNA template. TCRdb redid the calling of the reads with MiXCR, one entry per CDR3 protein. The sample carries some 200,000 distinct CDR3 sequences, 55% to 65% recorded once. The sample was sorted CD4+, CD8+, or CD8+CD57+ T cells (not recorded which) from PBMCs. The receptor set was obtained from a human donor with aplastic anemia.

This chain links TRBV7-9 with TRBJ1-1, with D possibly being TRBD1 (5 bases). This CDR3 contains 14 residues. V was pared by 5 bases and J by 0 bases, with 10 bases between. Germline V gives CDR1 SEHNR, CDR2 FQNEAQ (reference sequence). CDR3: CASSRGHVNTEAFF. Here the CDR3 DNA reads TGTGCCAGCAGCCGCGGACACGTGAACACTGAAGCTTTCTTT.

This clonotype was seen ten or more times. V and J are TRBV5-1 and TRBJ2-7, with TRBD2 matching over 11 bases. The germline CDR1 and CDR2 sequences are SGHRS and YFSETQ. V gave up 4 bases and J gave up 6 bases; unmatched junction bases: 6. The CDR3 is 14 amino acids. The CDR3: CASSLLTSGAEQYF. In DNA, the CDR3 is TGCGCCAGCAGCCTCCTGACTAGCGGGGCCGAGCAGTACTTC.

CDR3 loop: CASSHGTAYEQYF. The CDR3 DNA is TGTGCCAGCAGCCATGGGACAGCCTACGAGCAGTACTTC. The chain employs TRBV7-3 and TRBJ2-7, with TRBD1 matching over 7 bases. J was trimmed by 2 bases and V by 5 bases; bases with no gene match: 3. This CDR3 contains 13 residues. CDR1 SGHTA and CDR2 FQGTGA come from the germline V gene.

The chain employs TRBV24-1 and TRBJ2-7, with 7 bases fitting TRBD2. Looked up from germline, CDR1 is KGHDR and CDR2 is SFDVKD. The J segment lost 5 bases and the V segment lost 5 bases, leaving 8 bases of the junction unmatched. The CDR3 spans 14 residues. The CDR3 here is CATSGVRERDEQYF. CDR3 DNA sequence: TGTGCCACCAGTGGTGTGCGGGAGCGCGACGAGCAGTACTTC.

V usage is TRBV4-3 and J usage is TRBJ1-6; TRBD1 matches 9 bases. The CDR3 covers 14 residues. The V gene's germline CDR1 is LGHNA and CDR2 YSLEER. V lost 8 bases to trimming and J lost 9 bases; unmatched junction nucleotides: 8. CDR3 coding DNA: TGCGCCAGCTCCCGGGACAGGGTGGCTTCACCCCTCCACTTT. The encoded protein is CASSRDRVASPLHF.

Only one count was recorded for this clonotype. The germline gene is not matched at one end of the junction; a read error may be the cause. In DNA, the CDR3 is TGTGCCAGCAGTGACTCGACTAGCGGGGGGCCAGATACGCGGTATTTT. It translates to CASSDSTSGGPDTRYF. The gene calls are TRBV6-4 and TRBJ2-3, with 13 bases aligning to TRBD2. The CDR3 length is 16 residues. The germline CDR1 and CDR2 sequences are MRHNA and SNTAGT.

The sample holds one count of this clonotype. The chain carries TRBV7-8 and TRBJ2-7; no clear D. The CDR3 has 13 amino acids. V was pared by 0 bases and J by 6 bases, with 9 bases between. CDR1 is SGHVS and CDR2 is FQNEAQ in the germline V gene. The CDR3 DNA follows: TGTGCCAGCAGCTTAGCCGAGCGATCCGAGCAGTACTTC. Amino acid sequence: CASSLAERSEQYF.

V and J are TRBV20-1 and TRBJ2-7, with D hard to call. The CDR3 contains 14 residues. Germline CDR1 is DFQATT and CDR2 is SNEGSKA (reference sequence). V was pared by 6 bases and J by 5 bases, with 20 bases between. The CDR3: CSALGVDIWHEQYF. The DNA for the CDR3 is TGCAGTGCCCTTGGGGTTGACATCTGGCACGAGCAGTACTTC.

This clonotype came up many times. The chain couples TRBV9 to TRBJ2-3; 7 bases are shared with TRBD1. The CDR3 extends over 15 amino acids. V shed 4 bases and J 4 bases; nucleotides not matched to a gene: 9. Germline V gives CDR1 SGDLS, CDR2 YYNGEE. Here the CDR3 DNA reads TGTGCCAGCAGCATGACAGGGTATAGCGCAGATACGCAGTATTTT. Translated: CASSMTGYSADTQYF.

This clonotype was observed once. The rearrangement links TRBV19 to TRBJ2-7; D possibly corresponds to TRBD1 (6 bases). V lost 0 bases and J lost 4, with 19 bases in between. The CDR3 is 17 amino acids. The germline gives CDR1 LNHDA, CDR2 SQIVND (reference sequence). CDR3 DNA: TGTGCCAGTAGTATAGATCAGCCGCACAGGGTGGGGTACGAGCAGTACTTC. Protein: CASSIDQPHRVGYEQYF.

This clonotype was observed a handful of times. V gene TRBV20-1 combines with J gene TRBJ2-6; no definite D call. The CDR3 contains 12 residues. Per germline, CDR1 DFQATT and CDR2 SNEGSKA (reference sequence). Trimming cost V 5 bases and J 2 bases, with 4 bases left between them. The CDR3 DNA follows: TGCAGTGCTCCCCCTGGGGCCAACGTCCTGACTTTC. It yields the protein CSAPPGANVLTF.

The chain has TRBV9 and TRBJ1-5; D is unresolved. Trimming removed 6 bases from V and 3 bases from J, with 7 bases in between. The CDR3 is 12 residues long. Germline V gene data show CDR1 as SGDLS and CDR2 as YYNGEE. CDR3 residues: CASNSDNQPQHF. The CDR3 DNA sequence: TGTGCCAGCAACAGCGACAATCAGCCCCAGCATTTT.

The rearrangement links TRBV5-1 to TRBJ2-2; no firm D call. Germline CDR1 is SGHRS and CDR2 is YFSETQ. The CDR3 is 15 residues long. The germline V and J ends were trimmed by 4 bases and 5 bases, with 15 bases remaining between them. This CDR3 is CASSLIGIGTGELFF. CDR3 nucleotide sequence: TGCGCCAGCAGCCTCATCGGTATAGGTACCGGGGAGCTGTTTTTT. Full variable domain (missing parts from reference TRBV5-1 and TRBJ2-2): KAGVTQTPRYLIKTRGQQVTLSCSPISGHRSVSWYQQTPGQGLQFLFEYFSETQRNKGNFPGRFSGRQFSNSRSEMNVSTLELGDSALYLCASSLIGIGTGELFFGEGSRLTVL.

The chain carries TRBV9 and TRBJ1-5; weak D call: TRBD1 (6 bases). Trimming shortened V by 5 bases and J by 5 bases, and 11 bases separated the two germline ends. This CDR3 has 13 amino acids. Germline assignment: CDR1 SGDLS and CDR2 YYNGEE. The CDR3 spells CASSEQGDQPQHF. The CDR3 DNA reads TGTGCCAGCAGTGAACAGGGAGATCAGCCCCAGCATTTT.

The rearrangement uses TRBV9 and TRBJ1-1; unclear D gene. The CDR3 totals 14 residues. Per the germline V gene, CDR1 is SGDLS and CDR2 is YYNGEE. Trimming took off 1 base at V and 4 bases at J, with 11 bases between the two ends. CDR3 amino acids: CASSVSLGITEAFF. The DNA for the CDR3 is TGTGCCAGCAGCGTATCTCTAGGGATCACTGAAGCTTTCTTT.

This clonotype has at least ten counts. The J gene is TRBJ2-7, the V gene TRBV5-8; possibly TRBD2 for D (7 bases). CDR3 size: 15 residues. Germline V gene lookup returns CDR1 SGHTS and CDR2 YDEGEE. With 4 bases removed from V and 0 bases from J, the gap between germline ends came to 14 bases. Here the CDR3 reads CASSKGGGASYEQYF. CDR3 DNA: TGTGCCAGCAGCAAGGGGGGAGGGGCCTCCTACGAGCAGTACTTC. Full variable domain (rest looked up from reference TRBV5-8 and TRBJ2-7): EAGVTQSPTHLIKTRGQQATLRCSPISGHTSVYWYQQALGLGLQFLLWYDEGEERNRGNFPPRFSGRQFPNYSSELNVNALELEDSALYLCASSKGGGASYEQYFGPGTRLTVT.

The chain has TRBV2 and TRBJ1-5; D is unclear. Germline V gene sequence: CDR1 SNHLY, CDR2 FYNNEI. This CDR3 is 13 amino acids long. Trimming stripped 7 bases from V and 4 bases from J, with 11 bases between. The CDR3 sequence is CASNGPPNQPQHF. The DNA of the CDR3 is TGTGCCAGCAATGGACCACCAAATCAGCCCCAGCATTTT.

The chain employs TRBV7-8 and TRBJ2-3; no clear D gene. The CDR3 loop spans 14 amino acids. CDR1 SGHVS and CDR2 FQNEAQ come from the germline V gene. Trimming stripped 7 bases from V and 6 bases from J, with 17 bases between. The CDR3 protein is CASTPPPQWDTQYF. The CDR3 DNA reads as TGTGCCAGCACCCCCCCCCCGCAGTGGGATACGCAGTATTTT.

The chain uses TRBV11-3 and TRBJ2-7, with TRBD2 identical over 10 bases. The CDR3 sequence is 15 residues long. CDR1 and CDR2 (germline): SGHNT, YENEEA. The V segment lost 5 bases and the J segment 0 bases; nucleotides outside the gene matches: 4. CDR3 coding DNA: TGTGCCAGCAGCCCCTCTAGCGGGAGCTCCTACGAGCAGTACTTC. This encodes CASSPSSGSSYEQYF.

This clonotype was counted once. V is TRBV29-1 and J is TRBJ2-3, with D possibly being TRBD2 (7 bases). The V gene lost 7 bases and the J gene lost 2 bases, with 19 bases spanning the gap. Germline V CDR1 and CDR2: SQVTM, ANQGSEA. The CDR3 extends over 15 amino acids. This CDR3 is CSAPRGGGYTDTQYF. In DNA form, the CDR3 reads TGCAGCGCCCCGAGGGGGGGGGGATACACAGATACGCAGTATTTT.

V usage is TRBV5-1 and J usage is TRBJ2-5, with 8 bases fitting TRBD2. The CDR3 has 15 amino acids. Trimming removed 3 bases from V and 5 bases from J; junction bases left unmatched: 9. Germline V gene data show CDR1 as SGHRS and CDR2 as YFSETQ. Here the CDR3 DNA reads TGCGCCAGCAGCTCCCTGAGCGGGAGTGGGGAGACCCAGTACTTC. It codes for CASSSLSGSGETQYF.

The chain uses TRBV15 and TRBJ1-6; D gene uncertain. V lost 0 bases and J lost 10, with 13 bases in between. This CDR3 is built from 15 residues. The germline V gene encodes CDR1 LNHNV and CDR2 YYDKDF (reference sequence). Here the CDR3 DNA reads TGTGCCACCAGCAGAGATCCGTCCGGAGGGTCACCCCTCCACTTT. Its protein is CATSRDPSGGSPLHF. The full variable domain, in which reference TRBV15 and TRBJ1-6 provide the parts outside the CDR3, is DAMVIQNPRYQVTQFGKPVTLSCSQTLNHNVMYWYQQKSSQAPKLLFHYYDKDFNNEADTPDNFQSRRPNTSFCFLDIRSPGLGDTAMYLCATSRDPSGGSPLHFGNGTRLTVT.

This chain uses TRBV15 with TRBJ1-4; possibly TRBD1 for D (5 bases). This CDR3 spans 15 amino acids. Germline V gives CDR1 LNHNV, CDR2 YYDKDF (reference sequence). V was trimmed by 0 bases and J by 5 bases, leaving 10 bases between them. DNA for the CDR3: TGTGCCACCAGCAGAGATGGGGGATTCAATGAAAAACTGTTTTTT. This translates into CATSRDGGFNEKLFF.

This chain uses TRBV12-3 or TRBV12-4 with TRBJ1-2; a possible D gene is TRBD1 (6 bases). V was shortened by 4 bases and J by 8 bases, with 14 bases between the two germline ends. CDR3 size: 13 residues. CDR3 in amino acids: CASSWDISEGYTF. The CDR3 DNA is TGTGCCAGCAGTTGGGACATTTCTGAGGGCTACACCTTC.

This clonotype was counted at least ten times. The chain combines TRBV2 with TRBJ1-2; D is unresolved. The germline V gene has CDR1 SNHLY and CDR2 FYNNEI. CDR3 length: 13 residues. V was clipped by 3 bases and J by 8 bases, with 13 bases between them. The CDR3 DNA reads TGTGCCAGCAGTGACACGGAACTATGGGGCTACACCTTC. Translation gives CASSDTELWGYTF.

This clonotype was observed a single time. This chain joins TRBV7-9 and TRBJ2-5; TRBD2 aligns across 9 bases. The CDR3 extends over 15 amino acids. The germline gives CDR1 SEHNR, CDR2 FQNEAQ (reference sequence). V trimming: 1 base; J trimming: 4 bases; junction bases outside the gene matches: 4. As DNA, the CDR3 is TGTGCCAGCAGCTTAGTAGCGGGAGTGAGAGAGACCCAGTACTTC. Translated, it gives CASSLVAGVRETQYF.